This TCR beta chain was found in a study of neoadjuvant anti-PD-1 for oral cavity cancer. Concerning this clone: No antigen is known for it.

Profiled with immunoSEQ multiplex PCR; TCRdb holds only in-frame clones, not every one. The sample records approximately 74,000 clones, about four fifths being singletons. V shed 2 bases and J shed 0 bases, with 11 bases lying between them. The length of the CDR3 is 16 residues. CDR1 and CDR2 from the germline V gene are SGHAT and FQNNGV. Patients were newly diagnosed with stage II-IVA oral cavity squamous cell carcinoma without prior systemic or radiation treatment. The patients had HPV-negative, locally advanced oral cavity squamous cell carcinoma. Study results and caveats: Pretreatment Treg/Th17 ratio correlated inversely with post-treatment tumor clonality.

The receptor was isolated from a person between 40 and 85 years old with oral cavity squamous cell carcinoma. Sequences were derived from PBMCs, sampled before nivolumab (anti-PD-1) treatment. The chain joins TRBV11-2 to TRBJ1-3; D call uncertain. The CDR3 sequence: CASSLMLAGSGNTIYF. The CDR3 nucleotides are TGTGCCAGCAGCTTAATGCTGGCGGGCTCTGGAAACACCATATATTTT.